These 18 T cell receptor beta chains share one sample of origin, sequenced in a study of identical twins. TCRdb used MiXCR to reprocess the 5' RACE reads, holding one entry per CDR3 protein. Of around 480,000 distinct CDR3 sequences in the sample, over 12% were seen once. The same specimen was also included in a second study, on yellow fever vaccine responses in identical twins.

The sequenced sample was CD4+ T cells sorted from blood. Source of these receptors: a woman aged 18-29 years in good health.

The CDR3 region has the DNA TGCGCCAGCAGCGCCGGACTATCCCCTTACACAGATACGCAGTATTTT. Residues: CASSAGLSPYTDTQYF. The chain carries TRBV5-1 and TRBJ2-3, with TRBD2 as a possible D gene (6 bases). There are 16 residues in the CDR3. The germline CDR1 and CDR2 sequences are SGHRS and YFSETQ. V was trimmed by 4 bases and J by 2 bases, leaving 17 bases between them.

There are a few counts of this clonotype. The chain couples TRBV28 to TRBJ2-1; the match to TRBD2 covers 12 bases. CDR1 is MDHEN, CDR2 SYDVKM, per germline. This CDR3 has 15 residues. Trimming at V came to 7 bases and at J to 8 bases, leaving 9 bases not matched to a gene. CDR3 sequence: CASKQTSGSFDEQFF. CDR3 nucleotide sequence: TGTGCCAGCAAGCAGACTAGCGGGAGTTTCGATGAGCAGTTCTTC.

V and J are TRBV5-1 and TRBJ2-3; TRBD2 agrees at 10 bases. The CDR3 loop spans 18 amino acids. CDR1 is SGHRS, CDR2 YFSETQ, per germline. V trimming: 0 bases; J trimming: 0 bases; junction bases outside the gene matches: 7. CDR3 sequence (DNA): TGCGCCAGCAGCTTGGAACTAGCGGGGACCTCTAGCACAGATACGCAGTATTTT. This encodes CASSLELAGTSSTDTQYF.

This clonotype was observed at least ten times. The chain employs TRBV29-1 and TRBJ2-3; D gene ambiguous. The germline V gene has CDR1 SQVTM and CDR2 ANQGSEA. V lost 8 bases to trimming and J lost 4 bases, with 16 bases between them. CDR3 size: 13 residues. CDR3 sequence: CSIESPASDTQYF. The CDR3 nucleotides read TGCAGCATAGAGTCTCCCGCCTCAGATACGCAGTATTTT.

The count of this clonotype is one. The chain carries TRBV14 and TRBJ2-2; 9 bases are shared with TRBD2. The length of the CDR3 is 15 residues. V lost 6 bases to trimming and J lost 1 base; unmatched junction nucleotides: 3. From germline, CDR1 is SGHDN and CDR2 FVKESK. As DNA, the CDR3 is TGTGCCAGCAGTCTAGCGGGGATGAACACCGGGGAGCTGTTTTTT. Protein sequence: CASSLAGMNTGELFF.

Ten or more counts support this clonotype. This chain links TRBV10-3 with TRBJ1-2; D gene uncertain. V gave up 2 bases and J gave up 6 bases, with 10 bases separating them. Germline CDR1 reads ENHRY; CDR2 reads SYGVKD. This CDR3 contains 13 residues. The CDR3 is CAISESALDGYTF. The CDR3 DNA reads TGTGCCATCAGTGAGAGCGCCTTAGATGGCTACACCTTC.

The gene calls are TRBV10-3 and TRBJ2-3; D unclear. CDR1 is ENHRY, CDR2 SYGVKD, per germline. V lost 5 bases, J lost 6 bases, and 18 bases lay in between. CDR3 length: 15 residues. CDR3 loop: CAISSLLLQGDTQYF. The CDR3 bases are TGTGCCATCAGTTCCCTACTACTCCAAGGGGATACGCAGTATTTT.

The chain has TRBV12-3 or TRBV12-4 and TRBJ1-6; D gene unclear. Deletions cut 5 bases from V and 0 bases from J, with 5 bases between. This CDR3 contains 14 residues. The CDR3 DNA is TGTGCCAGCAGTCAGAGCTCCTATAATTCACCCCTCCACTTT. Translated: CASSQSSYNSPLHF.

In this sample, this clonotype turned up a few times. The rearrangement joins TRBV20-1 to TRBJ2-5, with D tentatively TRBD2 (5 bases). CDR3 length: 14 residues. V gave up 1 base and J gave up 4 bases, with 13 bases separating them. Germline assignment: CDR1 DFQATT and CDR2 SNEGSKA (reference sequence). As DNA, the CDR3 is TGCAGTGCTAGAGTCCGGGGAGCCCTAGAGACCCAGTACTTC. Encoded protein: CSARVRGALETQYF.

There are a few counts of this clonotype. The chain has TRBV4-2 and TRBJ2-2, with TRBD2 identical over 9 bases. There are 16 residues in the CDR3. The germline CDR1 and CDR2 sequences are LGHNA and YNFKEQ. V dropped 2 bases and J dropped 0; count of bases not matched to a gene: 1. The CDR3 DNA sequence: TGTGCCAGCAGCCAACCTAGCGGGGCGAACACCGGGGAGCTGTTTTTT. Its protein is CASSQPSGANTGELFF.

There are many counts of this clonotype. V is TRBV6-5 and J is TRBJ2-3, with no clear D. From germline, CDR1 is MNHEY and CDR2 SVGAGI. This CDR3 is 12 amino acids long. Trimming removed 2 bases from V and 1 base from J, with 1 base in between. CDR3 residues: CASSYGTDTQYF. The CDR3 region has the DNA TGTGCCAGCAGTTACGGCACAGATACGCAGTATTTT.

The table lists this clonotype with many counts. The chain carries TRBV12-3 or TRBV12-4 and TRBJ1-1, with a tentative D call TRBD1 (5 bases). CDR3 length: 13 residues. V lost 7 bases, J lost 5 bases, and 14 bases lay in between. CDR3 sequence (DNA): TGTGCCAGCACCCTCCGTGAGGGGACTGAAGCTTTCTTT. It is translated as CASTLREGTEAFF.

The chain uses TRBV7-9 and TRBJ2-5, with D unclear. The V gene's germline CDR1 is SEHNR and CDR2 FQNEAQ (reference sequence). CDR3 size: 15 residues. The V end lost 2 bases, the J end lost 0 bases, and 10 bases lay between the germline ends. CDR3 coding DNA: TGTGCCAGCAGCTTACCCTTAAAATACCAAGAGACCCAGTACTTC. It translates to CASSLPLKYQETQYF.

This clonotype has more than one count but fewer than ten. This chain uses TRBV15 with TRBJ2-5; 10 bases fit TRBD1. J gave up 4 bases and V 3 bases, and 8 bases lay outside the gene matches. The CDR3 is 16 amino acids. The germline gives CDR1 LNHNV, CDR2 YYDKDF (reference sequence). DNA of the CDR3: TGTGCCACCAGCAGGACTCGACAGGGGGCGAGAGAGACCCAGTACTTC. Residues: CATSRTRQGARETQYF. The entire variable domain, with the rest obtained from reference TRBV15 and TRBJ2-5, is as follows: DAMVIQNPRYQVTQFGKPVTLSCSQTLNHNVMYWYQQKSSQAPKLLFHYYDKDFNNEADTPDNFQSRRPNTSFCFLDIRSPGLGDTAMYLCATSRTRQGARETQYFGPGTRLLVL.

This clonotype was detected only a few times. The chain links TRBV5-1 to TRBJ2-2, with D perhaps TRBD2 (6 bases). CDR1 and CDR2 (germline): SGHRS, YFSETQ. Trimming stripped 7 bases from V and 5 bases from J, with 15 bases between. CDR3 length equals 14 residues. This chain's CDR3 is CASLASVRTGELFF. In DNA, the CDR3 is TGCGCCAGCCTTGCTAGCGTGCGGACCGGGGAGCTGTTTTTT.

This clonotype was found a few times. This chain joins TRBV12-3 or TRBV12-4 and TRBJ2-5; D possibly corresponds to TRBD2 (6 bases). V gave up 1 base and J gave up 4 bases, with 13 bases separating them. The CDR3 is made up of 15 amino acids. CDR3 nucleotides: TGTGCCAGCAGTTTAGAGGCAGGGCGGGGAGAGACCCAGTACTTC. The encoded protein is CASSLEAGRGETQYF.

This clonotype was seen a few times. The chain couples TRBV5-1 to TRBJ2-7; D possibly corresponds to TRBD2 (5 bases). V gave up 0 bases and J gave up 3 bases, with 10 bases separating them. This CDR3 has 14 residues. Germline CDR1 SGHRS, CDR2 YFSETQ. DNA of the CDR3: TGCGCCAGCAGCTTGGCCGGGGAGATCTACGAGCAGTACTTC. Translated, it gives CASSLAGEIYEQYF.

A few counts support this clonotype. For the CDR3, the DNA is TGTGCCAGCAGAGGGACATCGGGTGTAAATGAGCAGTTCTTC. Amino acid sequence: CASRGTSGVNEQFF. The rearrangement uses TRBV2 and TRBJ2-1; D is possibly TRBD1 (6 bases). CDR1 is SNHLY and CDR2 is FYNNEI in the germline V gene. The V gene lost 6 bases and the J gene lost 7 bases, with 16 bases spanning the gap. The CDR3 sequence is 14 residues long.